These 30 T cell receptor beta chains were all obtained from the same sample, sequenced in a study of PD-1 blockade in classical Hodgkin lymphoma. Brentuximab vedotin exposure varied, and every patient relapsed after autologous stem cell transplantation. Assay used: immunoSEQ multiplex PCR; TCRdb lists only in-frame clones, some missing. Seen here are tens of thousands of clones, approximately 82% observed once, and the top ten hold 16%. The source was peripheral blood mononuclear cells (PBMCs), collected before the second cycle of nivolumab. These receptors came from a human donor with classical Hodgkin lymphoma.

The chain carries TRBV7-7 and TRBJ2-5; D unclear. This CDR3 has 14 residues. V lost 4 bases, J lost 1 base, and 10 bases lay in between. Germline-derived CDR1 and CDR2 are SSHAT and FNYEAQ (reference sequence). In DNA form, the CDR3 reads TGTGCCAGCAGCTGGTTAGATCCCCAAGAGACCCAGTACTTC. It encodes CASSWLDPQETQYF.

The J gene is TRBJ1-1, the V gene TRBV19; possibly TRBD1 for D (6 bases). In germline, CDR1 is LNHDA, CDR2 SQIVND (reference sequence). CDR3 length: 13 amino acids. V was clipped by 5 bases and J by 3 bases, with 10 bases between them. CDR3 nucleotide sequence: TGTGCCAGTAGTCCCTACAGGGACACTGAAGCTTTCTTT. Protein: CASSPYRDTEAFF.

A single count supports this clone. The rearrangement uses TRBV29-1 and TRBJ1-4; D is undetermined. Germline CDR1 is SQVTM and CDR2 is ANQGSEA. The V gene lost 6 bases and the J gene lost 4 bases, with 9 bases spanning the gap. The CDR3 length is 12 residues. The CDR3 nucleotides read TGCAGCGTCGGGCAGATTAATGAAAAACTGTTTTTT. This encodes CSVGQINEKLFF.

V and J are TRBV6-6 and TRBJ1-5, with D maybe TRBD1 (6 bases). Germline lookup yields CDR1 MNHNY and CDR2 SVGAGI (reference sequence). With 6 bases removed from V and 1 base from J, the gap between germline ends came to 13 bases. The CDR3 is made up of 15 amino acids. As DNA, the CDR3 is TGTGCCAGCAGCCCCGACAGGTGGAGCAATCAGCCCCAGCATTTT. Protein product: CASSPDRWSNQPQHF.

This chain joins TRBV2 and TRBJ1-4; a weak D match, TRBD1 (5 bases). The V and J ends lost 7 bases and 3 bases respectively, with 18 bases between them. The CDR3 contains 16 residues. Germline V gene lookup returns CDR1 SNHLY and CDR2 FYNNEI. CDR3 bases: TGTGCCAGCACCCGTGACGTGTGGGGGTCTAATGAAAAACTGTTTTTT. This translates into CASTRDVWGSNEKLFF. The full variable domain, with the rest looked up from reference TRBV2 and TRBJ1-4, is EPEVTQTPSHQVTQMGQEVILRCVPISNHLYFYWYRQILGQKVEFLVSFYNNEISEKSEIFDDQFSVERPDGSNFTLKIRSTKLEDSAMYFCASTRDVWGSNEKLFFGSGTQLSVL.

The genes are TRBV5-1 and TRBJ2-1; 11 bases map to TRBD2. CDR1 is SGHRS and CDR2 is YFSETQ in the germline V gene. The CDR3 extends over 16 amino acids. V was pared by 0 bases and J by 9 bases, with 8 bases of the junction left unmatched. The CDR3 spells CASSLAGSGGAGEQFF. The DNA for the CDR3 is TGCGCCAGCAGCTTGGCCGGTAGCGGGGGGGCCGGTGAGCAGTTCTTC.

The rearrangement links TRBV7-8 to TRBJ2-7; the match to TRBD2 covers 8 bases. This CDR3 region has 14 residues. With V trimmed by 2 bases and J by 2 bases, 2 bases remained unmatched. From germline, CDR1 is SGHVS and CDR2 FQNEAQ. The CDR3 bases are TGTGCCAGCAGCTTACGGGAGGGAACCTACGAGCAGTACTTC. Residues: CASSLREGTYEQYF.

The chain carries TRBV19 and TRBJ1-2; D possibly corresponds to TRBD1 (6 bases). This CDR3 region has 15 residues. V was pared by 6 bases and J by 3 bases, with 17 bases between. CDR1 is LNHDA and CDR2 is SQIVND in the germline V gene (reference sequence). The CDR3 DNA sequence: TGTGCCAGTAGCCACAGGACAGCCCGGGACTATGGCTACACCTTC. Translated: CASSHRTARDYGYTF.

CDR3 sequence reads: CASSLPTPPWGLYSGANVLTF. The DNA of the CDR3 is TGTGCCAGCAGTTTACCCACCCCTCCCTGGGGCCTTTACTCTGGGGCCAACGTCCTGACTTTC. The V gene is TRBV28, the J gene TRBJ2-6; weak D call: TRBD1 (5 bases). Trimming took 2 bases from V and 0 from J, leaving 23 bases between them. Germline V gives CDR1 MDHEN, CDR2 SYDVKM. The CDR3 extends over 21 amino acids.

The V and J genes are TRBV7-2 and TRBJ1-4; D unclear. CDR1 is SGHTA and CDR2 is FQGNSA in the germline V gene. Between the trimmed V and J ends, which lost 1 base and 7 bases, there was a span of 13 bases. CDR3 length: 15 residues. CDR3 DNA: TGTGCCAGCAGCTTAGTACACCGGCGTGGTGAAAAACTGTTTTTT. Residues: CASSLVHRRGEKLFF. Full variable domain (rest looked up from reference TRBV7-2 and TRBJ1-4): GAGVSQSPSNKVTEKGKDVELRCDPISGHTALYWYRQSLGQGLEFLIYFQGNSAPDKSGLPSDRFSAERTGGSVSTLTIQRTQQEDSAVYLCASSLVHRRGEKLFFGSGTQLSVL.

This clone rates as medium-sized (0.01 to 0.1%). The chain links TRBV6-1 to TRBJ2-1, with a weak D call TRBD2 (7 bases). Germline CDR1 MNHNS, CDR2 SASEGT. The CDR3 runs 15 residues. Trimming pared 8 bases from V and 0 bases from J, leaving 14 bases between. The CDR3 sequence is CASEGGLGSYNEQFF. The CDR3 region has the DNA TGTGCCAGCGAGGGGGGGCTGGGCTCCTACAATGAGCAGTTCTTC.

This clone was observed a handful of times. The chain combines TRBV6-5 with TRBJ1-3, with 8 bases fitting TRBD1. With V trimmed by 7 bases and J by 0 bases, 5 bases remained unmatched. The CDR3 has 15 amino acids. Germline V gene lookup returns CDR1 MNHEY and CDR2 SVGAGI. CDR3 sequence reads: CASKHTGGSGNTIYF. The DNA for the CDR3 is TGTGCCAGCAAGCACACAGGGGGCTCTGGAAACACCATATATTTT.

CDR3 DNA sequence: TGTGCCAGCAGCCCCTTTCGCGGGGGCGGGGGGACAGATACGCAGTATTTT. It is translated as CASSPFRGGGGTDTQYF. J is TRBJ2-3 and V is TRBV7-8; 8 positions agree with TRBD2. Germline CDR1 reads SGHVS; CDR2 reads FQNEAQ. V shed 5 bases and J 3 bases; nucleotides not matched to a gene: 13. CDR3 length: 17 amino acids.

In nucleotides, the CDR3 is TGTGCCAGCAGCCAAGATCCTCGTCGGGAAGGGTACATCCAATATGGCTACACCTTC. It yields the protein CASSQDPRREGYIQYGYTF. The chain uses TRBV4-2 and TRBJ1-2; no reliable D call. CDR1 and CDR2 from the germline V gene are LGHNA and YNFKEQ. V shed 0 bases and J shed 5 bases, with 25 bases lying between them. This CDR3 has 19 amino acids.

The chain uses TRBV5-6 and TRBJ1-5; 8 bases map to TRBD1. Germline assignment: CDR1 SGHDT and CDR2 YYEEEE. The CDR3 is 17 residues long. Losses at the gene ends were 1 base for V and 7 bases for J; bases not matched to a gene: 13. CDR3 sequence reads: CASSLRERGTGGQPQHF. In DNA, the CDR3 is TGTGCCAGCAGCTTGAGGGAGCGCGGGACAGGTGGCCAGCCCCAGCATTTT. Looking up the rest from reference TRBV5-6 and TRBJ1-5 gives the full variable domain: DAGVTQSPTHLIKTRGQQVTLRCSPKSGHDTVSWYQQALGQGPQFIFQYYEEEERQRGNFPDRFSGHQFPNYSSELNVNALLLGDSALYLCASSLRERGTGGQPQHFGDGTRLSIL.

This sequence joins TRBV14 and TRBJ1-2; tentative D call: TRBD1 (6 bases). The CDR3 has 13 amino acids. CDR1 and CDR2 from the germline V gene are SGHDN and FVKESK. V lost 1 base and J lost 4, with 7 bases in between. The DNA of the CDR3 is TGTGCCAGCAGCCAAGGCAGGGGCTATGGCTACACCTTC. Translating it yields CASSQGRGYGYTF.

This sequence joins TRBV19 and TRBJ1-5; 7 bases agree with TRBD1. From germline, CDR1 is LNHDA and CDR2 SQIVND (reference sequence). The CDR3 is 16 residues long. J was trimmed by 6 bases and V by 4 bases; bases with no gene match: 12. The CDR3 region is CASSKGPTGEIQPQHF. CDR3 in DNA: TGTGCCAGTAGTAAAGGCCCCACAGGGGAGATTCAGCCCCAGCATTTT.

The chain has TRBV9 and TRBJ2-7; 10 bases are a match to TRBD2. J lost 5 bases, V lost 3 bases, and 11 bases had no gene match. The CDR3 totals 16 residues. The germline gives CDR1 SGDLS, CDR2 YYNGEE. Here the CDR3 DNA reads TGTGCCAGCAGCGGGAATAAGCGGGGGGGCTTCCACGAGCAGTACTTC. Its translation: CASSGNKRGGFHEQYF.

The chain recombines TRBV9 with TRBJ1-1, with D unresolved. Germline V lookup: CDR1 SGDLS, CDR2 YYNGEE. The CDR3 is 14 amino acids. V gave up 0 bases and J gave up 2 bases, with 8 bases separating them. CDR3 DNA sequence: TGTGCCAGCAGCGTAGCCAGTGTTAACACTGAAGCTTTCTTT. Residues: CASSVASVNTEAFF.

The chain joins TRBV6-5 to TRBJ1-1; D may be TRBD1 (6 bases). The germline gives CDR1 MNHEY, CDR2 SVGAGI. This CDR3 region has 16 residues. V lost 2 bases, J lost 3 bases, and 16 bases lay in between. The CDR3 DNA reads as TGTGCCAGCAGTTACATCAACAGGGCCCGCGACACTGAAGCTTTCTTT. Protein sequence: CASSYINRARDTEAFF.

CDR3 loop: CASSPRENYGYTF. The CDR3 DNA reads as TGTGCCAGCAGCCCGCGGGAAAACTATGGCTACACCTTC. The chain employs TRBV9 and TRBJ1-2; D is unclear. V lost 4 bases, J lost 2 bases, and 9 bases lay in between. Germline V gives CDR1 SGDLS, CDR2 YYNGEE. The CDR3 is 13 amino acids.

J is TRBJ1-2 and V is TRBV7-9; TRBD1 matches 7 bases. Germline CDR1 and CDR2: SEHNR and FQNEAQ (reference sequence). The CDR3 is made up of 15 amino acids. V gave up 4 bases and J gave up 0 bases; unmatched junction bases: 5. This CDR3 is CASSSWDSPNYGYTF. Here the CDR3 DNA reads TGTGCCAGCAGCTCTTGGGACAGCCCTAACTATGGCTACACCTTC.

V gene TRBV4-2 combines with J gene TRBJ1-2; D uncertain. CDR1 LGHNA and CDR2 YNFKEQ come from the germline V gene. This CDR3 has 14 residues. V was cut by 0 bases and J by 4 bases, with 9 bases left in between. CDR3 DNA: TGTGCCAGCAGCCAAGATGCAGGTTCCTATGGCTACACCTTC. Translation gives CASSQDAGSYGYTF.

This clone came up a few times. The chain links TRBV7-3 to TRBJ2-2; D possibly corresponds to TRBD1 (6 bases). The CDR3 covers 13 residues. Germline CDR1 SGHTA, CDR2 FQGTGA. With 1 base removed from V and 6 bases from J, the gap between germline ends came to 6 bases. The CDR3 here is CASSLKGAGELFF. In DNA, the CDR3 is TGTGCCAGCAGCTTAAAGGGGGCCGGGGAGCTGTTTTTT.

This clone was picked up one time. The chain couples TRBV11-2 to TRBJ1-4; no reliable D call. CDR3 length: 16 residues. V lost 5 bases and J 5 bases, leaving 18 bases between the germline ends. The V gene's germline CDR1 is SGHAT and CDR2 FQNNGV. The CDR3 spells CASSRSSPSENEKLFF. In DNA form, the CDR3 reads TGTGCCAGCAGCCGTTCTAGTCCGTCGGAAAATGAAAAACTGTTTTTT.

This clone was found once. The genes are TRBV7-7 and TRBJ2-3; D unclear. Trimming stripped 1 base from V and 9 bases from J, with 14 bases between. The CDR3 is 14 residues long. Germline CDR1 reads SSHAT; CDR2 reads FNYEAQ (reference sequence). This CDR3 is CASSLVLRQNTQYF. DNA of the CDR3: TGTGCCAGCAGCTTAGTCCTTCGGCAAAACACGCAGTATTTT.

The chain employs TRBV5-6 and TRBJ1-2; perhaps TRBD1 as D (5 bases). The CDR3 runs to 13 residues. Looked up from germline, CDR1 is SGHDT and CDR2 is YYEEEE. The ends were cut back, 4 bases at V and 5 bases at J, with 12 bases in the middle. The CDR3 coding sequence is TGTGCCAGCAGCATCGGACAATATTATGGCTACACCTTC. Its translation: CASSIGQYYGYTF.

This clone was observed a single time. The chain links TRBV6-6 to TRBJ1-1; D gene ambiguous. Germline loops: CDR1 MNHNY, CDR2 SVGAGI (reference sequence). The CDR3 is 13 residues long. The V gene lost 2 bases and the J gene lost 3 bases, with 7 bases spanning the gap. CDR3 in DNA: TGTGCCAGCAGTTACCTTTTTGACACTGAAGCTTTCTTT. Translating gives CASSYLFDTEAFF.

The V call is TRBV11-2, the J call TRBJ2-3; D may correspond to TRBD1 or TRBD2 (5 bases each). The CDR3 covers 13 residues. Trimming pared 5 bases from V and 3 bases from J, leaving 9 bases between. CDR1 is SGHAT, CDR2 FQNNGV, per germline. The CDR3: CASSPGTTDTQYF. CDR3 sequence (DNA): TGTGCCAGCAGCCCAGGGACGACAGATACGCAGTATTTT.

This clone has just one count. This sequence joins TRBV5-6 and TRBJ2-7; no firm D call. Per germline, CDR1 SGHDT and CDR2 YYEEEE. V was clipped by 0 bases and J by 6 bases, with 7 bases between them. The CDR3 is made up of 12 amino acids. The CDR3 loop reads CASSLDGGEQYF. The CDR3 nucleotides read TGTGCCAGCAGCTTGGATGGCGGCGAGCAGTACTTC.